This T cell receptor (beta chain) derives from a study of blood T cell repertoires in COVID-19. V was shortened by 6 bases and J by 3 bases, with 15 bases between the two germline ends. The CDR3 has 14 amino acids. Per germline, CDR1 SGDLS and CDR2 YYNGEE. Assay used: immunoSEQ multiplex PCR; TCRdb lists only in-frame clones, some missing. The repertoire consists of roughly 30,000 clones, with around 92% occurring once and the leading ten covering 0.65% to 0.85%. This clone was counted between two and nine times. This chain joins TRBV9 and TRBJ1-1, with D tentatively TRBD1 (6 bases). Sequencing used peripheral blood. This TCR came from an older woman with COVID-19, enrolled during active disease. Here the CDR3 reads CASTAGDGDTEAFF. The CDR3 bases are TGTGCCAGCACGGCAGGGGATGGGGACACTGAAGCTTTCTTT.